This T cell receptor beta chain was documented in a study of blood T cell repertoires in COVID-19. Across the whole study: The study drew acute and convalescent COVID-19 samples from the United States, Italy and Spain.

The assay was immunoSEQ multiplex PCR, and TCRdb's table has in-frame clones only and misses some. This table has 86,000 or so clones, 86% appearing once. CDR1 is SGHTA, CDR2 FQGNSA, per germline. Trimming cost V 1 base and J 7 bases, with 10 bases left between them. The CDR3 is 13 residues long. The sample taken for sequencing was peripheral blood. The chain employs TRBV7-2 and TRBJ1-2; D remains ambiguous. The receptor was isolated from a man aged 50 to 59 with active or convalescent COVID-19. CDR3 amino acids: CASSLDGVGGYTF. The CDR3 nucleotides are TGTGCCAGCAGCTTAGACGGGGTGGGTGGCTACACCTTC.